One sample yielded the 17 T cell receptor beta chains listed below, sequenced in a study of shared clonotypes between healthy human individuals. Sequenced by immunoSEQ multiplex PCR; TCRdb stores in-frame clones only, minus some. Among roughly 2.5 million clones listed, around nine tenths were seen once. Sequencing input: naive CD4+ T cells sorted from blood. As for subset: CD45RA+ positively selected. The source is a young man in good health.

This clone was observed a handful of times. The chain is built from TRBV10-3 and TRBJ1-5; D is uncertain. Trimming cost V 2 bases and J 3 bases, with 8 bases left between them. This CDR3 spans 14 amino acids. Germline-derived CDR1 and CDR2 are ENHRY and SYGVKD. Here the CDR3 reads CAISEAVDNQPQHF. The CDR3 nucleotides read TGTGCCATCAGTGAGGCAGTGGACAATCAGCCCCAGCATTTT.

The chain has TRBV4-1 and TRBJ1-2, with D unresolved. The CDR3 runs to 13 residues. V lost 0 bases, J lost 2 bases, and 4 bases lay in between. Germline V gene data show CDR1 as MGHRA and CDR2 as YSYEKL. For the CDR3, the DNA is TGCGCCAGCAGCCAAGATGGGAACTATGGCTACACCTTC. Its translation is CASSQDGNYGYTF.

V and J are TRBV18 and TRBJ2-1; D perhaps matches TRBD2 (6 bases). CDR3 length equals 11 residues. Looked up from germline, CDR1 is KGHSH and CDR2 is LQKENI. V was clipped by 6 bases and J by 7 bases, with 7 bases between them. The CDR3: CASSAGNEQFF. The CDR3 DNA follows: TGTGCCAGCTCGGCGGGGAATGAGCAGTTCTTC.

The chain carries TRBV10-2 and TRBJ2-1; 7 nucleotides align to TRBD2. CDR1 and CDR2 from the germline V gene are WSHSY and SAAADI. Losses at the gene ends were 5 bases for V and 2 bases for J; bases not matched to a gene: 3. This CDR3 contains 14 residues. CDR3 in amino acids: CASSRGVTYNEQFF. The CDR3 nucleotides are TGCGCCAGCAGTCGGGGGGTCACCTACAATGAGCAGTTCTTC.

This sequence joins TRBV29-1 and TRBJ2-1, with TRBD1 as a possible D gene (7 bases). Germline-derived CDR1 and CDR2 are SQVTM and ANQGSEA. There are 14 residues in the CDR3. V was shortened by 2 bases and J by 0 bases, with 8 bases between the two germline ends. The CDR3 loop reads CSVEQGGSYNEQFF. CDR3 DNA: TGCAGCGTTGAACAGGGGGGCTCCTACAATGAGCAGTTCTTC.

The rearrangement joins TRBV6-5 to TRBJ2-7, with TRBD1 matching over 7 bases. With 2 bases clipped from V and 3 bases from J, the junction kept 4 bases outside the gene matches. The V gene's germline CDR1 is MNHEY and CDR2 SVGAGI. This CDR3 spans 14 amino acids. The DNA of the CDR3 is TGTGCCAGCAGTTACCCGAGGACAGGCTACGAGCAGTACTTC. Protein: CASSYPRTGYEQYF.

This chain uses TRBV5-4 with TRBJ1-3; D unclear. Per the germline V gene, CDR1 is SGHNT and CDR2 is YYREEE (reference sequence). This CDR3 is 14 amino acids long. The V and J ends lost 6 bases and 1 base respectively, with 11 bases between them. CDR3 DNA sequence: TGTGCCAGCACAAAGGAGTCGTCTGGAAACACCATATATTTT. Translation: CASTKESSGNTIYF.

V gene TRBV7-9 combines with J gene TRBJ2-5; D is tentatively TRBD1 or TRBD2 (5 bases each). Germline CDR1 reads SEHNR; CDR2 reads FQNEAQ (reference sequence). With 8 bases removed from V and 7 bases from J, the gap between germline ends came to 20 bases. The CDR3 sequence is 14 residues long. The CDR3 coding sequence is TGTGCCAGCGAGGGCCTGGGCAGGGTTGTGACCCAGTACTTC. Protein sequence: CASEGLGRVVTQYF.

The chain links TRBV4-1 to TRBJ2-2, with 14 nucleotides matching TRBD2. CDR1 and CDR2 (germline): MGHRA, YSYEKL. V was clipped by 4 bases and J by 5 bases; unmatched bases: 9. This CDR3 has 18 amino acids. The CDR3 DNA sequence: TGCGCCAGCAGCCGCTCACCGGGACTAGCGGGAGAGACCGGGGAGCTGTTTTTT. It codes for CASSRSPGLAGETGELFF.

The gene calls are TRBV2 and TRBJ2-7; D is possibly TRBD2 (6 bases). Germline CDR1 SNHLY, CDR2 FYNNEI. The CDR3 spans 13 residues. V was clipped by 8 bases and J by 2 bases, with 13 bases between them. For the CDR3, the DNA is TGTGCCAGCCTAGGACTAAAAGCCTACGAGCAGTACTTC. It is translated as CASLGLKAYEQYF.

The chain joins TRBV6-6 to TRBJ2-7, with 7 bases lining up with TRBD2. J was trimmed by 4 bases and V by 0 bases; bases with no gene match: 6. From germline, CDR1 is MNHNY and CDR2 SVGAGI (reference sequence). This CDR3 region has 15 residues. The CDR3 DNA sequence: TGTGCCAGCAGTTACTCGGGAGGGACTTTTTACGAGCAGTACTTC. It encodes CASSYSGGTFYEQYF.

A single count supports this clone. The chain joins TRBV7-8 to TRBJ1-1; D gene ambiguous. This CDR3 is built from 15 residues. The V and J ends lost 0 bases and 4 bases respectively, with 12 bases between them. Germline-derived CDR1 and CDR2 are SGHVS and FQNEAQ. CDR3 in amino acids: CASSLATLLRTEAFF. For the CDR3, the DNA is TGTGCCAGCAGCTTAGCGACCCTTCTCCGCACTGAAGCTTTCTTT. Full variable domain (rest looked up from reference TRBV7-8 and TRBJ1-1): GAGVSQSPRYKVAKRGQDVALRCDPISGHVSLFWYQQALGQGPEFLTYFQNEAQLDKSGLPSDRFFAERPEGSVSTLKIQRTQQEDSAVYLCASSLATLLRTEAFFGQGTRLTVV.

This sequence joins TRBV6-4 and TRBJ2-2; D is tentatively TRBD1 or TRBD2 (5 bases each). Trimming shortened V by 8 bases and J by 6 bases, and 13 bases separated the two germline ends. This CDR3 is 13 amino acids long. The germline gives CDR1 MRHNA, CDR2 SNTAGT. CDR3 in amino acids: CASWDPLSGELFF. The CDR3 nucleotides read TGTGCCAGCTGGGACCCTCTTTCCGGGGAGCTGTTTTTT.

The chain links TRBV6-4 to TRBJ1-1, with D perhaps matching TRBD1 (6 bases). With 6 bases removed from V and 5 bases from J, the gap between germline ends came to 16 bases. CDR1 MRHNA and CDR2 SNTAGT come from the germline V gene. CDR3 size: 14 residues. The CDR3: CASRKQGLETEAFF. The CDR3 nucleotides are TGTGCCAGCAGAAAACAGGGTCTGGAGACTGAAGCTTTCTTT.

The V call is TRBV4-3, the J call TRBJ1-6; D gene unclear. Per germline, CDR1 LGHNA and CDR2 YSLEER. Trimming shortened V by 0 bases and J by 9 bases, and 21 bases separated the two germline ends. This CDR3 has 18 amino acids. The CDR3 is CASSQDVSPSGNRSPLHF. Here the CDR3 DNA reads TGCGCCAGCAGCCAAGATGTAAGCCCGAGCGGGAATCGTTCACCCCTCCACTTT.

The chain carries TRBV18 and TRBJ1-1, with 7 bases fitting TRBD1. The CDR3 runs to 15 residues. Losses at the gene ends were 1 base for V and 3 bases for J; bases not matched to a gene: 5. Germline CDR1 is KGHSH and CDR2 is LQKENI. Here the CDR3 DNA reads TGTGCCAGCTCACCACGAGGACAGGTATACACTGAAGCTTTCTTT. Protein: CASSPRGQVYTEAFF.

This clone turned up a few times. The V gene is TRBV7-9, the J gene TRBJ1-5; 7 bases fit TRBD1. CDR3 size: 14 residues. The V and J ends lost 4 bases and 5 bases, in that order; junction bases with no gene match: 5. Germline V lookup: CDR1 SEHNR, CDR2 FQNEAQ (reference sequence). This chain's CDR3 is CASSSDRDYQPQHF. DNA for the CDR3: TGTGCCAGCAGCTCAGACAGGGACTATCAGCCCCAGCATTTT.